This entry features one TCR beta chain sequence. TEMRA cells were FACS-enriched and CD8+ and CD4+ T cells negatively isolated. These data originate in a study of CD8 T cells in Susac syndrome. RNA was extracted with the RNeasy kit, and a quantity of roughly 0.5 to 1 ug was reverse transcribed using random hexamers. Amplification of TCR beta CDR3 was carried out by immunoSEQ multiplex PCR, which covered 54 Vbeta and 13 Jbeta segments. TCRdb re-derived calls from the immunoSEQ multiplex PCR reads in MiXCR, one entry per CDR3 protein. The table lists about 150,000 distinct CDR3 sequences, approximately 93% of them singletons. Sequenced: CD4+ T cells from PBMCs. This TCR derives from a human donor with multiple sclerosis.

CDR3 in DNA: TGTGCCAGCAGCTTAATCTCTGGGGACACTGAAGCTTTCTTT. This gives the protein CASSLISGDTEAFF. The J gene is TRBJ1-1, the V gene TRBV7-2; D is undetermined. This CDR3 is 14 amino acids long. The germline V and J ends were trimmed by 2 bases and 3 bases, with 10 bases remaining between them. The germline V gene encodes CDR1 SGHTA and CDR2 FQGNSA.